This is a list of T cell receptor beta chains from one sample in a study of T-cell reconstitution after alpha-beta-depleted transplantation in children. MiXCR, applied by TCRdb to the PCR reads, yields one record per CDR3 protein. The sample carries about 610,000 distinct CDR3 sequences, 8% to 11% recorded once. The material sequenced was PBMCs from the stem cell graft donor, taken from the stem cell graft. These receptors all stem from a human donor who donated a stem cell graft to a child with acute myeloid leukemia. Each CDR3 is given with its conserved first and last residue. D genes are given only for firm matches. Expanded clones are given a class, and other clones once, few, many or no size at all.

few,TRBV27,TRBD2,TRBJ2-2,TGTGCCAGCAGTTTCCGGCTAGCGGGAGACCCGAACACCGGGGAGCTGTTTTTT,CASSFRLAGDPNTGELFF
-,TRBV14,-,TRBJ2-7,TGTGCCAGCAGCCAAGGTCCGGACACCTACTACGAACAGTACTTC,CASSQGPDTYYEQYF
many,TRBV5-1,-,TRBJ2-7,TGCGCCAGCAGCTTGGCGGAATCCGGATTTGGGCAGTACTTC,CASSLAESGFGQYF
many,TRBV7-3,TRBD2,TRBJ2-1,TGTGCCAGCAGCTTAAGTAGCGGGAGGTTTAATGAGCAGTTCTTC,CASSLSSGRFNEQFF
-,TRBV7-2,TRBD1,TRBJ1-2,TGTGCCAGCAGCTTACCGAGACAGGGAGAGGGCTACACCTTC,CASSLPRQGEGYTF
many,TRBV10-3,TRBD2,TRBJ2-5,TGTGCCATTGCGGGGGACTCCCAAGAGACCCAGTACTTC,CAIAGDSQETQYF
few,TRBV6-5,TRBD1,TRBJ1-2,TGTGCCAGTAGACAGGGGCTGTATTATGGCTACACCTTC,CASRQGLYYGYTF
few,TRBV10-2,-,TRBJ1-1,TGCGCCAGCCCCGTCCGTCGCATGAACACTGAAGCTTTCTTT,CASPVRRMNTEAFF
-,TRBV20-1,TRBD1,TRBJ1-6,TGCAGTGCTGGCCCCGACAGGGGTTGGAATTCACCCCTCCACTTT,CSAGPDRGWNSPLHF
-,TRBV28,TRBD2,TRBJ2-1,TGTGCCAGCAGTCCCGGCGGGAGGAGCGGTGAGCAGTTCTTC,CASSPGGRSGEQFF
many,TRBV20-1,-,TRBJ1-5,TGCAGTGCTCAGGGGAGCAATCAGCCCCAGCATTTT,CSAQGSNQPQHF
-,TRBV20-1,TRBD1,TRBJ2-1,TGCAGTGCTAGAGACTATGGGACAGGGAATGACAATGAGCAGTTCTTC,CSARDYGTGNDNEQFF
-,TRBV20-1,-,TRBJ2-3,TGCAGTGCTAGCGTGGGACCTAGCACAGATACGCAGTATTTT,CSASVGPSTDTQYF
many,TRBV7-8,TRBD1,TRBJ2-5,TGTGCCAGCAGCTCGGGACAGGGTTTAGGAGAGACCCAGTACTTC,CASSSGQGLGETQYF
few,TRBV20-1,-,TRBJ1-5,TGCAGTGCCAATCGTGAGCGGGGCAATCAGCCCCAGCATTTT,CSANRERGNQPQHF
-,TRBV29-1,-,TRBJ2-7,TGCAGCGTTGAACTGGCGGGTGCCCCCTCCTACGAGCAGTACTTC,CSVELAGAPSYEQYF
-,TRBV7-2,TRBD2,TRBJ2-7,TGTGCCAGCAGCTTAGCGAGTAGCGGGAGGCGAGGGGAGCAGTACTTC,CASSLASSGRRGEQYF
few,TRBV6-6,-,TRBJ2-5,TGTGCCTATGGACCCATAGGGGAGACCCAGTACTTC,CAYGPIGETQYF
many,TRBV6-5,TRBD2,TRBJ2-1,TGTGCCAGCAACCGAGGGGCCCTAGCGGGAGCGAATGAGCAGTTCTTC,CASNRGALAGANEQFF
-,TRBV12-3/TRBV12-4,-,TRBJ1-1,TGTGCCAGCAGCCCTGGACAGTACACTGAAGCTTTCTTT,CASSPGQYTEAFF
few,TRBV11-1,-,TRBJ1-1,TGTGCCAGCAACCTACGGGGTCTGTGGACTGAAGCTTTCTTT,CASNLRGLWTEAFF
-,TRBV6-2/TRBV6-3,TRBD2,TRBJ2-5,TGTGCCAGCAGCCCCGTCCGGACTAGCGGGAGAGTCCACCCGTACTTC,CASSPVRTSGRVHPYF
few,TRBV7-2,TRBD1,TRBJ1-2,TGTGCCAGCAGCCCGCGGGACAGGGGGCGAATTGTGGGTGGCTACACCTTC,CASSPRDRGRIVGGYTF
-,TRBV9,TRBD2,TRBJ2-7,TGTGCCAGCAGAGACGATAGCGGGACCCACACCTACGAGCAGTACTTC,CASRDDSGTHTYEQYF
few,TRBV5-1,-,TRBJ2-7,TGCGCCAGCAGCTCTAATGAGCGGGTGATCTACGAGCAGTACTTC,CASSSNERVIYEQYF
many,TRBV24-1,-,TRBJ2-2,TGTGCCACCGGCAGCGATAACACCGGGGAGCTGTTTTTT,CATGSDNTGELFF
few,TRBV2,-,TRBJ2-1,TGTGCCAGCAGTAAGGGCAGGGGAGTCAATGAGCAGTTCTTC,CASSKGRGVNEQFF
-,TRBV11-2,TRBD1,TRBJ1-3,TGTGCCAGCAGCCGGTATGCGGACAGGGGACACTCTGGAAACACCATATATTTT,CASSRYADRGHSGNTIYF
many,TRBV10-3,TRBD1,TRBJ2-7,TGTGCCATCAGTGGACAGGGTCCCTACGAGCAGTACTTC,CAISGQGPYEQYF
few,TRBV20-1,-,TRBJ2-5,TGCAGTGCTATGTTTGGAGGTCCGGAGACCCAGTACTTC,CSAMFGGPETQYF
-,TRBV25-1,-,TRBJ2-3,TGTGCCAGCAGTGAACCTAGCAGCCCAAAGTCCTTAGATACGCAGTATTTT,CASSEPSSPKSLDTQYF
many,TRBV20-1,TRBD2,TRBJ2-2,TGCAGTGCTGCCCGGACTAGCGGGAGTACCGGGGAGCTGTTTTTT,CSAARTSGSTGELFF
-,TRBV3-1,-,TRBJ2-3,TGTGCCAGCAGCCCCCGGGGGCAGACAGATACGCAGTATTTT,CASSPRGQTDTQYF
few,TRBV2,-,TRBJ2-7,TGTGCCAGCGCTGAACTAGCCCCTAGAAGGCTTCTCCACTACGAGCAGTACTTC,CASAELAPRRLLHYEQYF
many,TRBV6-5,-,TRBJ2-7,TGTGCCAGCAGTTACTCGTGGGGGGGCGCCGATGCCTACGAGCAGTACTTC,CASSYSWGGADAYEQYF
few,TRBV27,-,TRBJ2-7,TGTGCCAGCAGCGGGCTTCACGGGCAGTACTTC,CASSGLHGQYF
many,TRBV19,TRBD2,TRBJ2-1,TGTGCCAGTAGTAGACCGGGACTAGGCGCCTACAATGAGCAGTTCTTC,CASSRPGLGAYNEQFF
few,TRBV27,TRBD2,TRBJ2-1,TGTGCCAGCAGTTTATTGCCAATCTCGGTTAGCGGGAGGGCTTCCGACAATGAGCAGTTCTTC,CASSLLPISVSGRASDNEQFF
few,TRBV6-2/TRBV6-3,TRBD1,TRBJ2-1,TGTGCCAGCAGTTACTCTCCGGGACAGGGGCGAGATGAGCAGTTCTTC,CASSYSPGQGRDEQFF
few,TRBV19,-,TRBJ2-7,TGTGCCAGTAGTAGGACCGTAACTCACTACGAGCAGTACTTC,CASSRTVTHYEQYF
many,TRBV7-3,TRBD2,TRBJ2-1,TGTGCCAGCAGCTTAACTAGCGGGAGGGCCAATGAGCAGTTCTTC,CASSLTSGRANEQFF
few,TRBV15,TRBD1,TRBJ1-4,TGTGCCACCACCCGAGATCGAGGGACAGGGGAAAAAAAACTGTTTTTT,CATTRDRGTGEKKLFF
few,TRBV4-2,-,TRBJ2-1,TGTGCCAGCAGCCCGCCCACTAGAGATAAGCAGTTCTTC,CASSPPTRDKQFF
few,TRBV9,TRBD2,TRBJ2-6,TGTGCCAGCAGCGTTACCGGACTAGCGGGTTACTCTGGGGCCAACGTCCTGACTTTC,CASSVTGLAGYSGANVLTF
-,TRBV10-2,-,TRBJ2-1,TGCGCCAGCAGTGAAAACCGCGGGATTAGCTCCTACAATGAGCAGTTCTTC,CASSENRGISSYNEQFF